These 13 T cell receptor beta chains were sequenced from one sample in a study of vaccination and CD4 T cells after COVID-19 (dated by TCRdb to the early 2020s). What the time point label conveys for this sample: late sampling 161 to 241 days after vaccination in a few convalescent patients. The treatment or condition label of this sample denotes: approximately 11-day PBMC culture with coronavirus spike peptide pools or control peptides (ViraFEST assay). Library prep was done by PCR. TCRdb records Illumina iSeq 100 as the sequencer. TCR sequencing of DNA from cultured CD4+ T cells used the Oncomine TCR Beta short-read assay at the Johns Hopkins FTIC core. TCRdb cleaned the public reads at Q25 with fastp, built clones with MiXCR and kept in-frame beta chains. One record per CDR3 amino acid sequence lists the most common genes and DNA. The sample table contains approximately 24,000 distinct CDR3 sequences; only one count was recorded for under 50% of them. Jointly, the top ten make up roughly 4% of the sample.

No cognate antigen is known for these TCRs. Sequencing used CD4+ T cells from blood, cultured in vitro, obtained about 7 months after SARS-CoV-2 vaccination. These receptors originate from a human donor who had recovered from COVID-19.

The chain carries TRBV28 and TRBJ2-5; D ambiguous. The CDR3 totals 14 residues. CDR1 and CDR2 from the germline V gene are MDHEN and SYDVKM. Trimming shortened V by 4 bases and J by 2 bases, and 11 bases separated the two germline ends. The CDR3 nucleotides are TGTGCCAGCAGTTCCGGCGGCCATCAAGAGACCCAGTACTTC. This sequence encodes CASSSGGHQETQYF.

This chain's CDR3 is CASHAGTFNSPLHF. In nucleotides, the CDR3 is TGTGCCAGCCACGCAGGGACCTTTAATTCACCCCTCCACTTT. The chain links TRBV5-8 to TRBJ1-6; D might be TRBD1 (5 bases). This CDR3 region has 14 residues. V was clipped by 7 bases and J by 6 bases, with 14 bases between them. Germline CDR1 and CDR2: SGHTS and YDEGEE. Full variable domain (outside the CDR3, taken from reference TRBV5-8 and TRBJ1-6): EAGVTQSPTHLIKTRGQQATLRCSPISGHTSVYWYQQALGLGLQFLLWYDEGEERNRGNFPPRFSGRQFPNYSSELNVNALELEDSALYLCASHAGTFNSPLHFGNGTRLTVT.

This clonotype was seen a handful of times. This sequence joins TRBV7-9 and TRBJ2-3; no reliable D call. Trimming removed 4 bases from V and 0 bases from J, with 14 bases in between. CDR3 length: 16 residues. The germline V gene encodes CDR1 SEHNR and CDR2 FQNEAQ (reference sequence). CDR3 sequence: CASSSPQWPSTDTQYF. The CDR3 coding sequence is TGTGCCAGCAGCTCCCCACAGTGGCCTAGCACAGATACGCAGTATTTT.

The CDR3 DNA reads as TGCGCCAGCAGCCGCAGGGAGAGCTCTGGGGCCAACGTCCTGACTTTC. This translates into CASSRRESSGANVLTF. J is TRBJ2-6 and V is TRBV4-1; D may match TRBD1 or TRBD2 (5 bases each). The V gene lost 4 bases and the J gene lost 0 bases, with 10 bases spanning the gap. Germline V gene data show CDR1 as MGHRA and CDR2 as YSYEKL. The CDR3 is 16 residues long.

V is TRBV2 and J is TRBJ1-1; D is uncertain. The CDR3 is 13 amino acids. Germline values: CDR1 SNHLY, CDR2 FYNNEI. V shed 6 bases and J shed 0 bases, with 8 bases lying between them. This CDR3 reads CASSSMVNTEAFF. DNA for the CDR3: TGTGCCAGCAGCTCGATGGTGAACACTGAAGCTTTCTTT.

The rearrangement joins TRBV7-9 to TRBJ2-1, with a tentative D call TRBD1 (6 bases). Germline CDR1 reads SEHNR; CDR2 reads FQNEAQ (reference sequence). The CDR3 spans 15 residues. Deletions cut 1 base from V and 4 bases from J, with 11 bases between. The CDR3 DNA sequence: TGTGCCAGCAGCTTAGGGACAGCTTTTTACAATGAGCAGTTCTTC. This codes for CASSLGTAFYNEQFF.

The chain carries TRBV7-9 and TRBJ2-7; 7 nucleotides agree with TRBD2. The CDR3 has 18 residues. Germline V gene sequence: CDR1 SEHNR, CDR2 FQNEAQ (reference sequence). Unmatched junction bases numbered 12, after V lost 1 base and J lost 0 bases. The CDR3 sequence: CASSLGLAAIDISYEQYF. The CDR3 nucleotides read TGTGCCAGCAGCTTAGGACTAGCCGCCATCGATATCTCCTACGAGCAGTACTTC. Full variable domain (rest looked up from reference TRBV7-9 and TRBJ2-7): DTGVSQNPRHKITKRGQNVTFRCDPISEHNRLYWYRQTLGQGPEFLTYFQNEAQLEKSRLLSDRFSAERPKGSFSTLEIQRTEQGDSAMYLCASSLGLAAIDISYEQYFGPGTRLTVT.

There are a few counts of this clonotype. The V and J genes are TRBV28 and TRBJ1-2; TRBD1 might be the D (5 bases). Germline CDR1 reads MDHEN; CDR2 reads SYDVKM. Trimming stripped 11 bases from V and 8 bases from J, with 21 bases between. CDR3 length: 13 amino acids. The CDR3 sequence: CAEGTATARGYTF. For the CDR3, the DNA is TGTGCCGAGGGGACTGCCACGGCGAGGGGCTACACCTTC.

This clonotype was detected only a few times. The chain links TRBV20-1 to TRBJ1-5; 8 bases align to TRBD1. This CDR3 is 16 amino acids long. V gave up 1 base and J gave up 1 base; unmatched junction bases: 6. The germline CDR1 and CDR2 sequences are DFQATT and SNEGSKA (reference sequence). CDR3 protein: CSARATGGGSNQPQHF. The CDR3, as DNA: TGCAGTGCTAGAGCCACAGGGGGAGGAAGCAATCAGCCCCAGCATTTT.

The V call is TRBV6-1, the J call TRBJ2-5; 10 nucleotides line up with TRBD2. V shed 6 bases and J 3 bases; nucleotides not matched to a gene: 4. The CDR3 spans 14 residues. From germline, CDR1 is MNHNS and CDR2 SASEGT. The CDR3, as DNA: TGTGCCAGCAGAGGGACTAGCGCCGAAGAGACCCAGTACTTC. Translating gives CASRGTSAEETQYF.

A few counts support this clonotype. The J gene is TRBJ1-2, the V gene TRBV27, with D possibly matching TRBD1 (5 bases). Germline V gene data show CDR1 as MNHEY and CDR2 as SMNVEV (reference sequence). The CDR3 length is 15 residues. V was shortened by 10 bases and J by 4 bases, with 22 bases between the two germline ends. CDR3 nucleotide sequence: TGTGCCACCAAGCAGTTTTCCCCAGGGCTCTATGGCTACACCTTC. Protein: CATKQFSPGLYGYTF.

This clonotype occurred a few times. This sequence joins TRBV7-3 and TRBJ2-7; 9 bases are a match to TRBD1. CDR1 SGHTA and CDR2 FQGTGA come from the germline V gene. The CDR3 is 13 amino acids. Losses at the gene ends were 5 bases for V and 5 bases for J; bases not matched to a gene: 4. CDR3 nucleotides: TGTGCCAGCAGCCCGGGACAGGGAAACGAGCAGTACTTC. Residues: CASSPGQGNEQYF.

This chain links TRBV28 with TRBJ2-1, with 14 bases that match TRBD2. V trimming: 6 bases; J trimming: 6 bases; junction bases outside the gene matches: 4. In germline, CDR1 is MDHEN, CDR2 SYDVKM. CDR3 size: 15 residues. The CDR3 protein is CASSRLAGGLNEQFF. DNA of the CDR3: TGTGCCAGCAGCCGACTAGCGGGAGGGCTCAATGAGCAGTTCTTC.